The clone carrying this T cell receptor beta chain has a handful of counts. Extracted from the samples, RNA was reverse transcribed into cDNA to serve as the sequencing template. Some clones are missing from TCRdb's copy, which holds only in-frame ones; the method was immunoSEQ multiplex PCR. The sample contains about 190,000 clones, 64% of which appear only once. These data come from a study of CD8+ T cells in alopecia areata. For the study at large: Tofacitinib exposure lasted 6 to 18 months, followed by 6 months off drug.

Noted treatment: oral pan-JAK inhibitor, 5-10 mg twice daily. Per germline, CDR1 SEHNR and CDR2 FQNEAQ (reference sequence). The CDR3 totals 17 residues. The junction had 11 bases not matched to a gene; V was cut back by 3 bases and J by 7 bases. This receptor was taken from a human donor with alopecia areata. The V gene is TRBV7-9, the J gene TRBJ1-4; 10 bases fit TRBD1. Sequencing used CD4+ T cells sorted from blood, obtained around week 50, from a patient treated with tofacitinib. This CDR3 reads CASSFWDRGSAGEKLFF. CDR3 bases: TGTGCCAGCAGCTTTTGGGACAGGGGCTCGGCGGGTGAAAAACTGTTTTTT. Variable domain in full (rest from reference TRBV7-9 and TRBJ1-4): DTGVSQNPRHKITKRGQNVTFRCDPISEHNRLYWYRQTLGQGPEFLTYFQNEAQLEKSRLLSDRFSAERPKGSFSTLEIQRTEQGDSAMYLCASSFWDRGSAGEKLFFGSGTQLSVL.